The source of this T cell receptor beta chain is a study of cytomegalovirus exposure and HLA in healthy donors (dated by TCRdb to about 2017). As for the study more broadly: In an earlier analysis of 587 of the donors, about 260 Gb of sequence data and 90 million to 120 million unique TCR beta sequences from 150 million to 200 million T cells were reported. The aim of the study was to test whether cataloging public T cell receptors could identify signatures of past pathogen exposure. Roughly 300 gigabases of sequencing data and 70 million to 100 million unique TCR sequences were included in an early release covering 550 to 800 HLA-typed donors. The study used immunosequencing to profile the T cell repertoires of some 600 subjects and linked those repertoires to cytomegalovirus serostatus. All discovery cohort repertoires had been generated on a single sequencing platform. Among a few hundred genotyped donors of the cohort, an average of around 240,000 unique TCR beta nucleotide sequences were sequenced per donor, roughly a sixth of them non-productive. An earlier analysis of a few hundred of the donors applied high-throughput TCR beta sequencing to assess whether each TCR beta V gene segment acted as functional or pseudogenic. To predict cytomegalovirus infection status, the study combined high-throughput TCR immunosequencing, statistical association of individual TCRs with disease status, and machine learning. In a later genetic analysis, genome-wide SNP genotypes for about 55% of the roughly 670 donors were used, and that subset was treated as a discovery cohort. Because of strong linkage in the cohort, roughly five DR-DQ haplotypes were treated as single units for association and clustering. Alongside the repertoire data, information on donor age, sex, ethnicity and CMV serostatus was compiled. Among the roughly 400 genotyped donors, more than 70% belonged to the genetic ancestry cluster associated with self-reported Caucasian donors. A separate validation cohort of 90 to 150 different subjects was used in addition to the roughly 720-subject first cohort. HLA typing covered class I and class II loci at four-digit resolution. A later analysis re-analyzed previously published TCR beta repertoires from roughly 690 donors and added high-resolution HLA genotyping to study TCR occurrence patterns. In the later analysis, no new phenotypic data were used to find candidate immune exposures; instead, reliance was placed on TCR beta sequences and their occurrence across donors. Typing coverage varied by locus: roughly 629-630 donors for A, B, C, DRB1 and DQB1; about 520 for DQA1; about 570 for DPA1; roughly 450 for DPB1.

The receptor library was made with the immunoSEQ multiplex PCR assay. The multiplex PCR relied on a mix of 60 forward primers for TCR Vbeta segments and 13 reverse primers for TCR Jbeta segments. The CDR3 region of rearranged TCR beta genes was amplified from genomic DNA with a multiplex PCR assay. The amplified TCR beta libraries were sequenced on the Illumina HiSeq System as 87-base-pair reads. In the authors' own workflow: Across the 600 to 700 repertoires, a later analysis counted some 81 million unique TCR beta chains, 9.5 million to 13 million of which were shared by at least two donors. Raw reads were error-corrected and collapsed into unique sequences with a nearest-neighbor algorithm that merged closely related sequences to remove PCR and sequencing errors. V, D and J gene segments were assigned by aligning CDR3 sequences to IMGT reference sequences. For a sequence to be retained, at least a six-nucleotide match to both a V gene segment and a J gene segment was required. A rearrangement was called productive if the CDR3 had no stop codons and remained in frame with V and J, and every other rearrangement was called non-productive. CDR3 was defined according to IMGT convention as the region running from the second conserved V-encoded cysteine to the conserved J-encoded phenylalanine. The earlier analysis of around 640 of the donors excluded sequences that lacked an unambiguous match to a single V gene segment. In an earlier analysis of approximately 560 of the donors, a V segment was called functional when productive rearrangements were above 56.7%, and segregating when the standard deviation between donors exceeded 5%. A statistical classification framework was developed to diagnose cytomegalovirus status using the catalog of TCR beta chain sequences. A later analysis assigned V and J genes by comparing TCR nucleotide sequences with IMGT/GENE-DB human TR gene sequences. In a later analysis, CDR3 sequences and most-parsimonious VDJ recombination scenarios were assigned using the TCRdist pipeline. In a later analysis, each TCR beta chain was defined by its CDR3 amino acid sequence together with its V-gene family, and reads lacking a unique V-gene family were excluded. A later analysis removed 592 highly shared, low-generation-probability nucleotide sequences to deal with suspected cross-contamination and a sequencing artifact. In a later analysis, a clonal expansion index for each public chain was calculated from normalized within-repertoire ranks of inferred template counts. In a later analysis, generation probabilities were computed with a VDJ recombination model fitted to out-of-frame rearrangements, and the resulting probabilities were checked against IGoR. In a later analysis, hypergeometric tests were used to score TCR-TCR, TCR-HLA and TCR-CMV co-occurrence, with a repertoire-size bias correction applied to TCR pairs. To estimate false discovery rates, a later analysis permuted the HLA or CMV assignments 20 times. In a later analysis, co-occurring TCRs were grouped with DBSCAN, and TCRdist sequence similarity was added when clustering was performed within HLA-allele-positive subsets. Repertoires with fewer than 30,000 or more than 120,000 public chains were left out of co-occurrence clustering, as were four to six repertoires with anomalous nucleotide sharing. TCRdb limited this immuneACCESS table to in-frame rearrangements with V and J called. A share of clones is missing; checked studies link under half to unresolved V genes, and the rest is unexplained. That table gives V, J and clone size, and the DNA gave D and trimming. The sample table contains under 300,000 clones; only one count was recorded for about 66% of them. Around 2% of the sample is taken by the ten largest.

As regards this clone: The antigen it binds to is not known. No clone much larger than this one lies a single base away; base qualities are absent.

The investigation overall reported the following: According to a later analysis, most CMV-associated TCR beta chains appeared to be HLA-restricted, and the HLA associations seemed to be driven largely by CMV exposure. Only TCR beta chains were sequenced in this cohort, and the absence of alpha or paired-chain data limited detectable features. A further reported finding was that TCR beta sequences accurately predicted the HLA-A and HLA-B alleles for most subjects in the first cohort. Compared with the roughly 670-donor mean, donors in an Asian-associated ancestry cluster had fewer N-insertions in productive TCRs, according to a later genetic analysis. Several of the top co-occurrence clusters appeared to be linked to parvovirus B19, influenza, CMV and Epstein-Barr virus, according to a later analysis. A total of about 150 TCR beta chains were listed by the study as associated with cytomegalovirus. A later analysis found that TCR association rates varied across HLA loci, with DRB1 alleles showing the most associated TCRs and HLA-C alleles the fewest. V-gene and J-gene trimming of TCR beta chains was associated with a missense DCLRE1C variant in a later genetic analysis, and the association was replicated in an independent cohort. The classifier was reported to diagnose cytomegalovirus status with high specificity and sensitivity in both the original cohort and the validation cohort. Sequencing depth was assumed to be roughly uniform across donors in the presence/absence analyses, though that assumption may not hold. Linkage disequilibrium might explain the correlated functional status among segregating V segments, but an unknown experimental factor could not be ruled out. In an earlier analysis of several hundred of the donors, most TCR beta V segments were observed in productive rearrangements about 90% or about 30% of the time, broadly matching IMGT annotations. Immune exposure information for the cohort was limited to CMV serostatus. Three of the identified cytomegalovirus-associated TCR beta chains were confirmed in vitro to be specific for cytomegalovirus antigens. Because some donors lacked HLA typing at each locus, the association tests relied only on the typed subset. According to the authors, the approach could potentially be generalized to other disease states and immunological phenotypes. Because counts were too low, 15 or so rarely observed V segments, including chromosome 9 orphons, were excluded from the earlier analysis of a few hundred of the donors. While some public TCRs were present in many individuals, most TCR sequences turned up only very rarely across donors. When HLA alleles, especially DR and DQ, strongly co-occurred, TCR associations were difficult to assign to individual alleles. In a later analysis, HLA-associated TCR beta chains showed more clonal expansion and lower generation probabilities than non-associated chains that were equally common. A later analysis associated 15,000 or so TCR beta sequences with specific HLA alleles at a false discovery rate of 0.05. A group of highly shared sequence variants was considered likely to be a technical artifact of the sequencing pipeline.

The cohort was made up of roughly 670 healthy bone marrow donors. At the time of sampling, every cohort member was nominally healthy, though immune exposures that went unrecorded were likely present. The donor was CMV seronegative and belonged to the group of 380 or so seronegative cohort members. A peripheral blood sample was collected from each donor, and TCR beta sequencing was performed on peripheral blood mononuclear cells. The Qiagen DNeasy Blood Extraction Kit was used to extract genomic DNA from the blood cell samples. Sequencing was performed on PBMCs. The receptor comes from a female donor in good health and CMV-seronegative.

The CDR3 protein sequence reads: CASSLNYGGEYEQYF. The DNA sequence is given as TGTGCCAGCAGTTTGAACTACGGGGGAGAGTACGAGCAGTACTTC. The chain joins TRBV27 to TRBJ2-7, and the D gene may be TRBD2, 6 bases matching. The germline V gene (reference sequence) sets CDR1 to MNHEY and CDR2 to SMNVEV. A distance of 16 bases separates the germline ends of V and J, which lose 3 bases and 4 bases respectively. Inclusive of the bounding cysteine and phenylalanine, the CDR3 is 15 residues long. The CDR3 DNA has 45 bases and is translated from base 1.